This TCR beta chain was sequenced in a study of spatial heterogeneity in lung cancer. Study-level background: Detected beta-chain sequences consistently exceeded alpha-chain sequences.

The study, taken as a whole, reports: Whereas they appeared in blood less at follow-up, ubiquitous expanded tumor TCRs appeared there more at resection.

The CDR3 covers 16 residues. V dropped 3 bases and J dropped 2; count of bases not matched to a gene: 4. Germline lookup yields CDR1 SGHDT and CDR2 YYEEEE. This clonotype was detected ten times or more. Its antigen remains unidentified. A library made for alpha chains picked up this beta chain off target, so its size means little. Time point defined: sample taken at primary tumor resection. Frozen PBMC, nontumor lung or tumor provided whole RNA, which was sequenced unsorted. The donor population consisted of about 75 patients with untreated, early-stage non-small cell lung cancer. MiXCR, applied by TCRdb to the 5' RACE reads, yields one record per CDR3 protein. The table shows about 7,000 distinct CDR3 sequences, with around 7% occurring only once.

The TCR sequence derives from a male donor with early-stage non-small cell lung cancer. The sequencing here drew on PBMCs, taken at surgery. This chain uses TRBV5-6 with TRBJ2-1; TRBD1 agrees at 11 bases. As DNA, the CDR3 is TGTGCCAGCAGCTCCGGACAGGGGGCCGCCTACAATGAGCAGTTCTTC. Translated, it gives CASSSGQGAAYNEQFF. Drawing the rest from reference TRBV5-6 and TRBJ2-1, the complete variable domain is DAGVTQSPTHLIKTRGQQVTLRCSPKSGHDTVSWYQQALGQGPQFIFQYYEEEERQRGNFPDRFSGHQFPNYSSELNVNALLLGDSALYLCASSSGQGAAYNEQFFGPGTRLTVL.